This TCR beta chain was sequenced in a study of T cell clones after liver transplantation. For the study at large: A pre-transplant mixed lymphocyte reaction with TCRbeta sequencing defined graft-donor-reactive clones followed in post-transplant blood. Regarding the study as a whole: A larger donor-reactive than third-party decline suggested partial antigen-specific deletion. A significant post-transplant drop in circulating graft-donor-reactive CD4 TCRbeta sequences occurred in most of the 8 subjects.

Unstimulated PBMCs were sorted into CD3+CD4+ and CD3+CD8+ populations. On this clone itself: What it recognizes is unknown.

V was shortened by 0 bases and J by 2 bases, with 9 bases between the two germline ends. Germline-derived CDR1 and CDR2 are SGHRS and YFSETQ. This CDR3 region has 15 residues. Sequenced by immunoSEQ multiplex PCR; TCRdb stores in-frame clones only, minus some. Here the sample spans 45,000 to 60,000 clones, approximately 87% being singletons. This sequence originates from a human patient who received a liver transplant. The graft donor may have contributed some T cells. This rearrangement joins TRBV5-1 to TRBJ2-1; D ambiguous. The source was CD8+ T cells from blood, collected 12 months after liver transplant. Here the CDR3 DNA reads TGCGCCAGCAGCTTGGATACAGAACCCTACAATGAGCAGTTCTTC. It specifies CASSLDTEPYNEQFF. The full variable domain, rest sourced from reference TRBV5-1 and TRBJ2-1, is KAGVTQTPRYLIKTRGQQVTLSCSPISGHRSVSWYQQTPGQGLQFLFEYFSETQRNKGNFPGRFSGRQFSNSRSEMNVSTLELGDSALYLCASSLDTEPYNEQFFGPGTRLTVL.